The sequence of this TCR beta chain was determined in a study of neurological immune-mediated disorders. V shed 7 bases and J 1 base; nucleotides not matched to a gene: 12. The CDR3 covers 17 residues. General study results and limits: TCR clonal expansion peaked in HTLV-1-associated myelopathy patients and was lowest in multiple sclerosis patients.

The method for making cDNA was 5'RACE, and it used 10-nucleotide random UMIs. TCRdb called the 5' RACE reads again in MiXCR, with one record for every CDR3 protein. The profile shows roughly 25,000 distinct CDR3 sequences, approximately 13% of them singletons. This clonotype has at least ten counts. Its target is unknown. Time point meaning: technical triplicate 1. The chain combines TRBV12-3 or TRBV12-4 with TRBJ2-2; 7 bases align to TRBD2. The sequenced material came from CD4+ T cells from blood. The source is a female donor with HTLV-1-associated myelopathy (HAM/TSP). CDR3 DNA: TGTGCCAGCAATCTGGGGACTATCCGCTTGAACACCGGGGAGCTGTTTTTT. This gives the protein CASNLGTIRLNTGELFF.